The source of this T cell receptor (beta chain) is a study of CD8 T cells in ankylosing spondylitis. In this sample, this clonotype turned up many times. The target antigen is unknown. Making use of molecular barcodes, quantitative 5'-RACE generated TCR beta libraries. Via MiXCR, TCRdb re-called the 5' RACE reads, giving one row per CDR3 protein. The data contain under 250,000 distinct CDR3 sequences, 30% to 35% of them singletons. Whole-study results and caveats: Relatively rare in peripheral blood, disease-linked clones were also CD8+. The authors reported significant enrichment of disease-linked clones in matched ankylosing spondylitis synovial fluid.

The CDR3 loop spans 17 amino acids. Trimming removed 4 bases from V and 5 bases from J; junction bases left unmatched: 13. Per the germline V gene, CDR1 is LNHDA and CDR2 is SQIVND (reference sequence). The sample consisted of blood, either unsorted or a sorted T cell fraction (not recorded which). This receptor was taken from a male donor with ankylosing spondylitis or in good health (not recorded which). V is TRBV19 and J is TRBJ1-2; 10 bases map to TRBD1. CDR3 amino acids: CASSSGTGDFSGYGYTF. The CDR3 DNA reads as TGTGCCAGTAGTAGCGGGACAGGGGACTTTTCGGGGTATGGCTACACCTTC. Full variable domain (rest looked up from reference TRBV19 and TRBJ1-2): DGGITQSPKYLFRKEGQNVTLSCEQNLNHDAMYWYRQDPGQGLRLIYYSQIVNDFQKGDIAEGYSVSREKKESFPLTVTSAQKNPTAFYLCASSSGTGDFSGYGYTFGSGTRLTVV.